The 3 T cell receptor beta chains presented below share a single source sample, sequenced in a study of cytomegalovirus exposure and HLA in healthy donors. The study ran its PCR with 60 Vbeta and 13 Jbeta primers. Only in-frame clones appear in the TCRdb table, and some are missing; sequencing was by immunoSEQ multiplex PCR. The table lists around 200,000 clones, roughly 79% of them singletons. The specimen was PBMCs. The source of these receptors is a woman aged 18-29 years in good health and CMV-seronegative.

This clone came up once. The gene calls are TRBV7-9 and TRBJ1-2; TRBD1 matches 9 bases. This CDR3 comprises 15 residues. The germline gives CDR1 SEHNR, CDR2 FQNEAQ (reference sequence). V was pared by 2 bases and J by 7 bases, with 8 bases of the junction left unmatched. The CDR3 loop reads CASSLIPSDRGGYTF. CDR3 DNA sequence: TGTGCCAGCAGCTTAATACCGTCGGACAGGGGTGGCTACACCTTC.

As regards this clone: The DNA is left out, because the CDR3 cannot be placed on it with certainty; the CDR3 is given as TCRdb lists it. This chain joins TRBV21-1 and TRBJ1-5. TRBV21-1 is given as a pseudogene. 15 amino acids form the CDR3, both terminal residues included. CDR3 amino acids: CASSKVGRGNQPQHF.

J is TRBJ1-1 and V is TRBV4-2, with 7 bases lining up with TRBD1. Germline lookup yields CDR1 LGHNA and CDR2 YNFKEQ. This CDR3 has 17 residues. J lost 1 base, V lost 3 bases, and 11 bases had no gene match. The CDR3 DNA sequence: TGTGCCAGCAGCCATGTACAGGGGAATTGGAAGAACACTGAAGCTTTCTTT. Protein: CASSHVQGNWKNTEAFF.